This T cell receptor beta chain appears in the sequencing data of a study of blood T cell repertoires in COVID-19. The overall study: Some COVID-19 samples were acute and others convalescent; all came from the United States, Italy and Spain. Sample material is recorded as cDNA or gDNA derived from T cells, B-cell-depleted T cells, or PBMCs.

Generated by immunoSEQ multiplex PCR, the TCRdb table keeps only in-frame clones and is missing some. The sample contains about 290,000 clones, around four fifths of which appear only once. CDR1 and CDR2 (germline): LNHDA, SQIVND (reference sequence). Germline trimming cut 4 bases from V and 7 bases from J; bases unmatched to any gene: 6. The CDR3 totals 14 residues. Sequencing used peripheral blood. This receptor was taken from a woman aged 45-60 years with active or convalescent COVID-19. This sequence joins TRBV19 and TRBJ1-5, with 8 positions matching TRBD1. In DNA form, the CDR3 reads TGTGCCAGTAGTACCGGACAGGGCGGGCAGCCCCAGCATTTT. It translates to CASSTGQGGQPQHF.